This T cell receptor beta chain was recorded in a study of blood T cell repertoires in COVID-19. Across the whole study: Specimens from acute and convalescent COVID-19 originated in the United States, Italy and Spain. T cells, B-cell-depleted T cells, or PBMCs supplied cDNA or gDNA.

As handled by the study authors: Quantification of nucleated cells was approximated via reference gene primer amplification. Sequencing used immunoSEQ multiplex PCR; TCRdb keeps in-frame clones, though not all of them. Clonal size and the V and J genes are those of that table, whereas D and trimming came from the DNA. The sample has 250,000 to 300,000 clones, 85% to 90% seen once. Enrolment of Seattle patients took place during active infection, and they were followed longitudinally. Losses at the gene ends were 5 bases for V and 4 bases for J; bases not matched to a gene: 7. Germline V CDR1 and CDR2: MRHNA, SNTAGT. CDR3 length: 14 amino acids.

The genes are TRBV6-4 and TRBJ2-7; 8 nucleotides line up with TRBD1. Sequenced sample: peripheral blood. The TCR was taken from a woman aged 45 to 65 with COVID-19, enrolled during active disease. CDR3 sequence: CASSLRDRPYEQYF. CDR3 DNA sequence: TGTGCCAGCAGTCTCCGGGACAGGCCTTACGAGCAGTACTTC.